Shown below are 4 T cell receptor beta chains from a single sample sequenced in a study of blood T cell repertoires in COVID-19. Profiling relied on immunoSEQ multiplex PCR, and the TCRdb table lists in-frame clones only, not all of them. The table shows just under 150,000 clones, with about 85% occurring only once. Sequencing used peripheral blood. The source of these receptors is a human donor with acute or convalescent COVID-19. The donor label of this sample is uncertain.

By sample share, this clone is medium-sized. The V gene is TRBV30, the J gene TRBJ1-1, with D possibly TRBD1 on 5 matching bases. Trimming took off 1 base at V and 5 bases at J, with 14 bases between the two ends. The CDR3 has 14 amino acids. Germline V gene lookup returns CDR1 GTSNPN and CDR2 SVGIG (reference sequence). The CDR3: CAWSGGMGGTEAFF. The CDR3 bases are TGTGCCTGGAGTGGCGGGATGGGGGGGACTGAAGCTTTCTTT.

The chain is built from TRBV29-1 and TRBJ2-3; perhaps TRBD2 as D (6 bases). The CDR3 runs to 14 residues. CDR1 and CDR2 (germline): SQVTM, ANQGSEA. Trimming left V 4 bases short and J 6 bases short, with 17 bases between. In nucleotides, the CDR3 is TGCAGCGTTGGAGTCAGGTCGGGAGCGGATACGCAGTATTTT. Its translation is CSVGVRSGADTQYF.

The genes are TRBV3-1 (or the pseudogene TRBV3-2) and TRBJ1-6, with TRBD1 matching over 7 bases. The V gene's germline CDR1 is LGHDT and CDR2 YNNKEL (reference sequence). The CDR3 totals 13 residues. Unmatched junction bases numbered 1, after V lost 3 bases and J lost 8 bases. DNA for the CDR3: TGTGCCAGCAGCCACCAGGGGGATTCACCCCTCCACTTT. Translation gives CASSHQGDSPLHF.

The chain couples TRBV28 to TRBJ2-7, with TRBD1 identical over 7 bases. The V gene end was trimmed by 5 bases and the J gene end by 6 bases; junction bases not matched to a gene: 7. From germline, CDR1 is MDHEN and CDR2 SYDVKM. This CDR3 region has 13 residues. The CDR3 coding sequence is TGTGCCAGCAGTCAACGACAGGGTTTCGAGCAGTACTTC. Its translation is CASSQRQGFEQYF. Full variable domain (outside the CDR3, taken from reference TRBV28 and TRBJ2-7): DVKVTQSSRYLVKRTGEKVFLECVQDMDHENMFWYRQDPGLGLRLIYFSYDVKMKEKGDIPEGYSVSREKKERFSLILESASTNQTSMYLCASSQRQGFEQYFGPGTRLTVT.